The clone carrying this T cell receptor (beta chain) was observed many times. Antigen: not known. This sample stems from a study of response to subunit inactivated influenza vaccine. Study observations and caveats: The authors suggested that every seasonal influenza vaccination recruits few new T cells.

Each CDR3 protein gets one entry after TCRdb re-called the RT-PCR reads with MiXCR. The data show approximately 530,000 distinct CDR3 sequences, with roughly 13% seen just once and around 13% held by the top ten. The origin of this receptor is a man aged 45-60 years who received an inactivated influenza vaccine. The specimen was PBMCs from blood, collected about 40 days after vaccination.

The DNA for the CDR3 is TGCGCCAGCAGCCCACGGACGGGGATTCTCACAGATACGCAGTATTTT. It codes for CASSPRTGILTDTQYF. The genes are TRBV4-3 and TRBJ2-3; TRBD2 is a possible D gene (5 bases). The CDR3 is 16 residues long. Germline CDR1 is LGHNA and CDR2 is YSLEER. Trimming took 4 bases from V and 2 from J, leaving 16 bases between them.